This TCR beta chain emerged from a study of cytomegalovirus exposure and HLA in healthy donors. TCRdb's copy holds only in-frame clones and misses some; the assay was immunoSEQ multiplex PCR. The data show hundreds of thousands of clones, around 87% seen once. CDR1 is MDHEN, CDR2 SYDVKM, per germline. CDR3 length equals 16 residues. The V gene end was trimmed by 4 bases and the J gene end by 3 bases; junction bases not matched to a gene: 9. Whole-study results and caveats: In vitro testing confirmed a few CMV-associated chains as specific for CMV antigens.

For this clone: Its antigen is unidentified. Distinct nucleotide sequences in the sample also encode this CDR3.

Sequences were obtained from PBMCs. The receptor was isolated from a woman between 18 and 29 years old in good health and CMV-seropositive. V is TRBV28 and J is TRBJ2-3; 8 nucleotides align to TRBD2. CDR3 in amino acids: CASSSLAGGGTDTQYF. Here the CDR3 DNA reads TGTGCCAGCAGTTCTCTCGCGGGAGGTGGAACAGATACGCAGTATTTT.